This TCR beta chain was sequenced for a study of T-cell memory formation after mild COVID-19 (dated by TCRdb to 2020 to 2023). Describing the broader study: Most TCR sequence clusters were specific to one of the two donors. T-cell clones expanding and contracting after mild COVID-19 in a couple of donors were tracked by longitudinal TCRalpha and TCRbeta repertoire sequencing. Two young, previously healthy adult volunteers made up the cohort, one male and one female. Study-wide findings and limitations: The detection of some responding clones in pre-infection memory suggests that pre-existing cross-reactive memory T cells joined the SARS-CoV-2 response. Clones contracting from day 15 to 85 had balanced CD4/CD8 phenotypes, while a second wave expanding from day 15 to 37 was biased towards CD4+. Contracting CD4+ clones appeared mostly in the CM and EM memory subsets, whereas CD8+ clones were enriched in EMRA. Only two mild cases were covered in the study, and larger cohorts including severe cases with pre-infection samples were considered necessary. Whether the second-wave clones peaking on day 37 were SARS-CoV-2 specific was not confirmed.

PBMCs were isolated by Ficoll-Paque density gradient centrifugation. Instrument on record: Illumina NovaSeq 6000. TCRalpha and TCRbeta cDNA libraries were built by 5'RACE with constant-segment primers, adding sample barcodes and unique molecular identifiers. Trizol reagent was used to extract RNA from every sample. Amplification of the libraries took two PCR steps, and the second step added a second sample barcode plus Illumina TruSeq adapters. Sequencing of libraries was performed on an Illumina NovaSeq with 2 x 150 bp paired-end reads. The paper's processing steps were these. The reads were demultiplexed and collapsed into UMI-guided consensus sequences using migec v1.2.7. Using mixcr v2.1.11, UMI consensuses were aligned to TRA and TRB V and J templates and then assembled into clonotypes. Clonotypes were classified as expanded or contracted when called significant by both edgeR and NoisET, with noise models trained on biological replicates. For edgeR calls, the thresholds were a false discovery rate-adjusted p below 0.01 and a log2 fold-change of 1. As an exploratory analysis of dynamics, PCA with hierarchical clustering was applied to max-normalized trajectories of the 1000 most abundant clonotypes. Separately sequenced CD4+ and CD8+ repertoires were used to assign the CD4 or CD8 phenotype of responding clones. TCRdb's own reprocessing of the public reads used fastp at Q25 and MiXCR and kept productive beta chains. Rows matching on CDR3 protein sequence are summarized as one entry with the most common DNA and genes. The V and J calls shown here were made by TCRdb, not taken from the authors' results. Recorded for this sample are hundreds of thousands of distinct CDR3 sequences; 20% of them occurred a single time. 7.5% to 10% of the sample comes from the top ten.

The germline V gene (reference sequence) provides CDR1 GTSNPN and CDR2 SVGIG. The V end loses 4 bases and the J end loses 2 bases, and a stretch of 6 bases separates them. Its CDR3 holds 12 amino acids, cysteine through phenylalanine. Solely the CDR3 DNA is kept, with 36 bases framed from the first base. Concerning this clonotype itself: The specificity of this receptor is unknown. Per-base quality was not reported, and no clone a single base away is much larger than it.

Rearrangement joined TRBV30 to TRBJ1-5; no D gene call is confident. This receptor was taken from an adult woman who had mild COVID-19 (a few samples of this study predate the infection). The sample titles of this study are shuffled in the database, so cell type and time point are left out; the donor was told from shared clones. Material: PBMCs or a T cell subset sorted from them (not recorded which). The CDR3: CAWTQGNQPQHF. The sequenced DNA is TGTGCCTGGACCCAGGGCAATCAGCCCCAGCATTTT.